This T cell receptor (beta chain) was found in a study of T cell repertoires in cytomegalovirus infection. Study overall: HLA-B-restricted CMV epitopes that are well studied were used alongside recently identified HLA-C-restricted ones. Public TCR beta signature analysis indicated the presence of both CMV infection and matching HLA type.

Study results and caveats: Dominant in the ex vivo response were TCR beta clonotypes restricted by HLA-C and specific for CMV. Identification of carriers of CMV plus the relevant HLA was performed using cumulative public TCR beta family frequency.

TCRdb independently ran MiXCR on the reads; one entry per CDR3 protein. The data hold 450,000 to 650,000 distinct CDR3 sequences, with around 40% observed a single time. The V and J ends lost 2 bases and 4 bases respectively, with 15 bases between them. This CDR3 comprises 16 residues. In the case of this clonotype: Its antigen is undetermined.

This receptor was taken from a human donor in good health (CMV status not recorded). Some clones in this sample may be carry-over from other donors' samples. This chain connects TRBV12-3 or TRBV12-4 to TRBJ1-5; perhaps TRBD1 as D (6 bases). The source was cultured PBMCs, collected from culture after CMV antigen stimulation. This CDR3 reads CASSLRGSRTNQPQHF. CDR3 nucleotide sequence: TGTGCCAGCAGTTTAAGGGGGTCCAGGACGAATCAGCCCCAGCATTTT.